The rows below give T cell receptor beta chains drawn from one sample of a study of shared clonotypes between healthy human individuals. Measured with immunoSEQ multiplex PCR; TCRdb has only the in-frame clones, and not every one. The sample has approximately 1.4 million clones, 95% to 99% seen once; the top ten hold around 0.47%. Sequenced sample: naive CD4+ T cells sorted from blood. These receptor sequences come from a man aged 25 to 45 in good health. CDR3s include the opening cysteine and the closing phenylalanine or tryptophan. A D gene is named only where the DNA matches it firmly. Rows give clone size only sometimes, using once, few, many, or a class for an expanded clone.

V,size,J,D,DNA,CDR3
TRBV9,NA,TRBJ1-4,TRBD1,TGTGCCAGCAGCATAGACAGGGCCGCAACTAATGAAAAACTGTTTTTT,CASSIDRAATNEKLFF
TRBV7-6,NA,TRBJ2-5,NA,TGTGCCAGCAGCCCCGGACTCCGAGAGACCCAGTACTTC,CASSPGLRETQYF
TRBV5-1,NA,TRBJ2-5,TRBD1,TGCGCCAGCAGCTTAAGGTCACAGGGGCCGCGAGAGACCCAGTACTTC,CASSLRSQGPRETQYF
TRBV7-3,NA,TRBJ2-2,NA,TGTGCCAGCAGCTTAACATCACCGTGGAGCGGGGAGCTGTTTTTT,CASSLTSPWSGELFF
TRBV18,NA,TRBJ1-4,NA,TGTGCCAGCTCACCGGGGGATGAAAAACTGTTTTTT,CASSPGDEKLFF
TRBV19,once,TRBJ1-4,NA,TGTGCCAGTAGAACCCCCGGGGGAGTTAATGAAAAACTGTTTTTT,CASRTPGGVNEKLFF
TRBV6-4,NA,TRBJ2-5,NA,TGTGCCAGCAGTGACAAGGCAGGAGAAGAGACCCAGTACTTC,CASSDKAGEETQYF
TRBV9,NA,TRBJ2-7,NA,TGTGCCAGCAGCAAGAATTGGCGGGGATCTGAGGAGCAGTACTTC,CASSKNWRGSEEQYF
TRBV9,NA,TRBJ2-2,NA,TGTGCCAGCAGCGTAGAACTGGCTATCCAAGCCGGGGAGCTGTTTTTT,CASSVELAIQAGELFF
TRBV27,NA,TRBJ2-7,TRBD2,TGTGCCAGCGGCCCCTTGGCGGGAGGGAAGCAGTACTTC,CASGPLAGGKQYF
TRBV5-1,once,TRBJ1-3,TRBD1,TGCGCCAGCAGCGACTACCGGGACAGGGAGGGAAACACCATATATTTT,CASSDYRDREGNTIYF